Listed here are 18 T cell receptor beta chains from one sample, sequenced in a study of T cell responses to AZD1222 COVID-19 vaccine (dated by TCRdb to about 2021). Libraries were built with the immunoSEQ multiplex PCR assay. TCRdb took this table from immuneACCESS and kept in-frame rearrangements with V and J called. Such tables lack part of the clones; where checked against another copy, unresolved V genes explain under half of the gap, and the rest is unexplained. In this sample the table shows approximately 71,000 clones, about 80% of which occur a single time. The top ten hold 9.5% to 13% of the sample. Per the publication, the time point label means: baseline before first vaccination. This sample comprised peripheral blood, obtained on day 0 of AZD1222 vaccination. Receptor source: an adult in good health.

This sequence joins TRBV11-2 and TRBJ2-1; the match to TRBD2 covers 7 bases. V shed 7 bases and J 5 bases; nucleotides not matched to a gene: 14. Germline V gives CDR1 SGHAT, CDR2 FQNNGV. This CDR3 is built from 16 residues. Here the CDR3 reads CASTRPRGGLHNEQFF. Here the CDR3 DNA reads TGTGCCAGCACGCGTCCTCGCGGGGGTCTCCACAATGAGCAGTTCTTC.

This rearrangement joins TRBV27 to TRBJ1-2; TRBD1 matches 9 bases. Looked up from germline, CDR1 is MNHEY and CDR2 is SMNVEV (reference sequence). The J segment lost 3 bases and the V segment lost 5 bases, leaving 4 bases of the junction unmatched. The CDR3 consists of 14 residues. CDR3 protein: CASSLRTGDYGYTF. The DNA for the CDR3 is TGTGCCAGCAGTCTCCGGACAGGGGACTATGGCTACACCTTC.

This chain links TRBV2 with TRBJ2-2; 11 nucleotides match TRBD2. Germline CDR1 SNHLY, CDR2 FYNNEI. The CDR3 is 15 amino acids. Trimming removed 5 bases from V and 4 bases from J; junction bases left unmatched: 3. CDR3 nucleotide sequence: TGTGCCAGCAGTTCCGGGACTAGCGGCACCGGGGAGCTGTTTTTT. The encoded protein is CASSSGTSGTGELFF.

V and J are TRBV5-1 and TRBJ1-2; D gene unclear. This CDR3 region has 14 residues. Germline loops: CDR1 SGHRS, CDR2 YFSETQ. With 4 bases removed from V and 1 base from J, the gap between germline ends came to 11 bases. CDR3 nucleotides: TGCGCCAGCAGCCGGGCAGCGAATAACTATGGCTACACCTTC. This codes for CASSRAANNYGYTF.

The chain has TRBV12-5 and TRBJ2-3; no clear D gene. The germline V gene encodes CDR1 LGHNT and CDR2 FRNRAP. Between the trimmed V and J ends, which lost 6 bases and 2 bases, there was a span of 15 bases. This CDR3 has 15 residues. CDR3 nucleotides: TGTGCTAGTGGGGACCCTAGGCAGGCCACAGATACGCAGTATTTT. This translates into CASGDPRQATDTQYF. Full variable domain (remainder filled in from reference TRBV12-5 and TRBJ2-3): DARVTQTPRHKVTEMGQEVTMRCQPILGHNTVFWYRQTMMQGLELLAYFRNRAPLDDSGMPKDRFSAEMPDATLATLKIQPSEPRDSAVYFCASGDPRQATDTQYFGPGTRLTVL.

The chain links TRBV21-1 to TRBJ1-2; TRBD1, the table's D call, lacks a check against the DNA. TRBV21-1 constitutes a pseudogene. The CDR3 runs 17 residues. The CDR3 here is CASSDRDRDFLRYGYTF. CDR3 sequence (DNA): TGTGCCAGCAGCGACCGGGACAGAGATTTCCTTCGCTATGGCTACACCTTC.

V gene TRBV28 combines with J gene TRBJ2-7; 8 nucleotides align to TRBD2. Germline assignment: CDR1 MDHEN and CDR2 SYDVKM. Trimming removed 5 bases from V and 0 bases from J; junction bases left unmatched: 12. The CDR3 runs 17 residues. In nucleotides, the CDR3 is TGTGCCAGCAGTCGCCGGGTTGGACTAGCTTTCTCCTACGAGCAGTACTTC. Its protein product is CASSRRVGLAFSYEQYF.

The chain employs TRBV7-8 and TRBJ2-5, with 9 nucleotides matching TRBD2. There are 14 residues in the CDR3. CDR1 and CDR2 (germline): SGHVS, FQNEAQ. The V gene end was trimmed by 2 bases and the J gene end by 3 bases; junction bases not matched to a gene: 1. The CDR3 protein is CASSLSGGKETQYF. CDR3 DNA: TGTGCCAGCAGCTTAAGCGGGGGGAAAGAGACCCAGTACTTC. Supplemented by reference TRBV7-8 and TRBJ2-5, the full variable domain reads GAGVSQSPRYKVAKRGQDVALRCDPISGHVSLFWYQQALGQGPEFLTYFQNEAQLDKSGLPSDRFFAERPEGSVSTLKIQRTQQEDSAVYLCASSLSGGKETQYFGPGTRLLVL.

V usage is TRBV10-3 and J usage is TRBJ2-1; 9 bases agree with TRBD2. Per the germline V gene, CDR1 is ENHRY and CDR2 is SYGVKD. The trim removed 0 bases at V and 9 bases at J, leaving 9 bases unmatched. The CDR3 is 16 residues long. The CDR3 reads CAISESSRGGRAEQFF. CDR3 DNA: TGTGCCATCAGTGAGTCCTCGCGGGGGGGCCGGGCTGAGCAGTTCTTC.

The gene calls are TRBV23-1 and TRBJ1-6, with a weak D call TRBD1 (5 bases). TRBV23-1 is recorded as an ORF, its role being uncertain. V lost 5 bases, J lost 7 bases, and 12 bases lay in between. The CDR3 length is 14 residues. The CDR3, as DNA: TGCGCCAGCAGTACCGGGACGGGAAATTCACCCCTCCACTTT. Protein: CASSTGTGNSPLHF.

The CDR3 spells CASSVGEGRPSSPLHF. In DNA, the CDR3 is TGTGCCAGCAGCGTAGGGGAGGGCAGGCCCAGTTCACCCCTCCACTTT. The rearrangement uses TRBV9 and TRBJ1-6; no firm D call. Trimming removed 0 bases at V and 9 bases at J, with 16 bases between. The CDR3 sequence is 16 residues long. Germline CDR1 and CDR2: SGDLS and YYNGEE.

The chain has TRBV30 and TRBJ1-2; D unresolved. The CDR3 sequence is 13 residues long. In germline, CDR1 is GTSNPN, CDR2 SVGIG (reference sequence). Trimming removed 1 base at V and 5 bases at J, with 11 bases between. The CDR3 spells CAWSDRAPYGYTF. The CDR3 DNA follows: TGTGCCTGGAGTGATAGGGCTCCGTATGGCTACACCTTC.

The chain uses TRBV5-1 and TRBJ1-1, with 7 bases aligning to TRBD1. This CDR3 has 16 amino acids. Germline V CDR1 and CDR2: SGHRS, YFSETQ. V was clipped by 3 bases and J by 3 bases; unmatched bases: 11. The CDR3 spells CASSSSGQVGYTEAFF. DNA for the CDR3: TGCGCCAGCAGCTCCTCCGGACAGGTGGGGTACACTGAAGCTTTCTTT.

The genes are TRBV7-9 and TRBJ2-7, with TRBD1 matching over 9 bases. From germline, CDR1 is SEHNR and CDR2 FQNEAQ (reference sequence). The length of the CDR3 is 13 residues. The V gene end was trimmed by 8 bases and the J gene end by 6 bases; junction bases not matched to a gene: 8. CDR3 region: CASGGGQGSEQYF. CDR3 nucleotide sequence: TGTGCCAGCGGGGGGGGACAGGGTTCCGAGCAGTACTTC.

This clone was seen a single time. The chain employs TRBV5-1 and TRBJ1-1; tentative D call: TRBD1 (6 bases). The V end lost 5 bases, the J end lost 0 bases, and 20 bases lay between the germline ends. Germline CDR1 and CDR2: SGHRS and YFSETQ. This CDR3 has 17 residues. CDR3 DNA sequence: TGCGCCAGCAGTTCGGGACACCGGGTGCGCATGAACACTGAAGCTTTCTTT. Translation: CASSSGHRVRMNTEAFF.

The chain joins TRBV4-1 to TRBJ1-1; 9 bases are a match to TRBD1. Germline CDR1 reads MGHRA; CDR2 reads YSYEKL. V gave up 3 bases and J gave up 3 bases; unmatched junction bases: 5. The CDR3 is 15 residues long. CDR3 sequence (DNA): TGCGCCAGCAGCCAGCACAGGGGGCGGGACACTGAAGCTTTCTTT. Amino acids: CASSQHRGRDTEAFF.

The rearrangement links TRBV29-1 to TRBJ2-1; D is possibly TRBD1 (6 bases). The CDR3 contains 16 residues. Germline V gene lookup returns CDR1 SQVTM and CDR2 ANQGSEA. The ends were cut back, 0 bases at V and 9 bases at J, with 21 bases in the middle. The CDR3 nucleotides are TGCAGCGTTGAAGATCGGGGCAGGGGCTTTCCTACTGAGCAGTTCTTC. It specifies CSVEDRGRGFPTEQFF.

V is TRBV19 and J is TRBJ1-2; D may be TRBD1 (6 bases). The ends were cut back, 5 bases at V and 4 bases at J, with 26 bases in the middle. CDR1 and CDR2 (germline): LNHDA, SQIVND (reference sequence). This CDR3 has 18 residues. The CDR3 nucleotides are TGTGCCAGTAGTCCTAGGGGGGCAGGGCTCCTTAACCTCTATGGCTACACCTTC. It yields the protein CASSPRGAGLLNLYGYTF.